This TCR beta chain was identified during a study of blood T cell repertoires in COVID-19. Authors' processing steps: From reference gene primer amplification, estimates of nucleated cell counts were derived. Data came from immunoSEQ multiplex PCR; TCRdb stores just in-frame clones and leaves some out. The D gene and trimming were derived from the DNA, and the V and J assignments and clone size from that table. The table includes a few hundred thousand clones, around 85% detected once. V trimming: 2 bases; J trimming: 5 bases; junction bases outside the gene matches: 11. The CDR3 has 16 residues. Germline lookup yields CDR1 SEHNR and CDR2 FQNEAQ (reference sequence).

This chain connects TRBV7-9 to TRBJ2-5, with 7 bases aligning to TRBD2. Input material: peripheral blood. The receptor comes from a woman between 65 and 79 years old with acute or convalescent COVID-19. DNA for the CDR3: TGTGCCAGCAGCTTACCCCGGTTGGAGGGAGGGGAGACCCAGTACTTC. Its translation: CASSLPRLEGGETQYF.